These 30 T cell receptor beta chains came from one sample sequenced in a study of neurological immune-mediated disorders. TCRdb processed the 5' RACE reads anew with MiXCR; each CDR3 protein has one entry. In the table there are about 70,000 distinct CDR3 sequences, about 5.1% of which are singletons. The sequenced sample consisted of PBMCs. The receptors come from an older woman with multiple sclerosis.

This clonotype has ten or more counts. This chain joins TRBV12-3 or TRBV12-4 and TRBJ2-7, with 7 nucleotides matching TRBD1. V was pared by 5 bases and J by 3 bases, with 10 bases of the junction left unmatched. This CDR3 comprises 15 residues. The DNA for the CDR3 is TGTGCCAGCAGTCTAAGAAGGGACAGTGGCTACGAGCAGTACTTC. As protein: CASSLRRDSGYEQYF.

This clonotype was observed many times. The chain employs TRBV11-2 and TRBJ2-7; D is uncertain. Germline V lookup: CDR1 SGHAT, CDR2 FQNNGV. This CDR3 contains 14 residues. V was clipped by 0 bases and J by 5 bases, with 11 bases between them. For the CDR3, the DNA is TGTGCCAGCAGCTTAGATCTGGCTCGCCACGAGCAGTACTTC. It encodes CASSLDLARHEQYF.

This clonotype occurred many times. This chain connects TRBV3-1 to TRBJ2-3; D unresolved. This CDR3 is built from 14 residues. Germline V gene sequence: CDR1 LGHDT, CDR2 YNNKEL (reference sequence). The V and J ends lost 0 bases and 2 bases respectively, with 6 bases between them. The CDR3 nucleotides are TGTGCCAGCAGCCAAGAGGCCTACACAGATACGCAGTATTTT. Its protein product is CASSQEAYTDTQYF.

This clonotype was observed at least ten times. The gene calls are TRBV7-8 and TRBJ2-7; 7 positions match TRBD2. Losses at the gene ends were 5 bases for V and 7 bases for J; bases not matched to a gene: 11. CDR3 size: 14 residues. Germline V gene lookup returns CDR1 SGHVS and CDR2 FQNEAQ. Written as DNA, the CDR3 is TGTGCCAGCAGCGAGAGCGGGATTTTTAGGGAGCAGTACTTC. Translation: CASSESGIFREQYF. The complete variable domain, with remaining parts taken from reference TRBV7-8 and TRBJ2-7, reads GAGVSQSPRYKVAKRGQDVALRCDPISGHVSLFWYQQALGQGPEFLTYFQNEAQLDKSGLPSDRFFAERPEGSVSTLKIQRTQQEDSAVYLCASSESGIFREQYFGPGTRLTVT.

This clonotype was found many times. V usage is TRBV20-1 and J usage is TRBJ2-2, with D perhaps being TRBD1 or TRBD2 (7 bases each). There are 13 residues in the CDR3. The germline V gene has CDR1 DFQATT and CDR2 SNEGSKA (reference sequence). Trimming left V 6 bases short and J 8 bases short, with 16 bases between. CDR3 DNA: TGCAGTGCCAGGGGGGGGGCAGAAGGGGAGCTGTTTTTT. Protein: CSARGGAEGELFF.

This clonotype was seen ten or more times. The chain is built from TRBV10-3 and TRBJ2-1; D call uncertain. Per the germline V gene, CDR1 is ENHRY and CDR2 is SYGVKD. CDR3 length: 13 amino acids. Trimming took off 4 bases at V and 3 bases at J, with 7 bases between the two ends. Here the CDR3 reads CAISGGIYNEQFF. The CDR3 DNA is TGTGCCATCAGTGGGGGTATCTACAATGAGCAGTTCTTC.

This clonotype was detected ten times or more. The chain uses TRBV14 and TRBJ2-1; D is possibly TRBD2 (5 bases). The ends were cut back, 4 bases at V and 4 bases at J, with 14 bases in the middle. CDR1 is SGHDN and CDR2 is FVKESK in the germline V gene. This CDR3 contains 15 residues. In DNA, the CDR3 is TGTGCCAGCAGCCGCGAACGGGGTTTTTACAATGAGCAGTTCTTC. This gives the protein CASSRERGFYNEQFF.

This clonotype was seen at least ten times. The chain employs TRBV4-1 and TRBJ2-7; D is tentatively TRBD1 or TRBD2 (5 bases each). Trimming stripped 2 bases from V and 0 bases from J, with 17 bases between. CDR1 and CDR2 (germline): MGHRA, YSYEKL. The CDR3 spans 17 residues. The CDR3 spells CASSQSALKGSSYEQYF. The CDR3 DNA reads TGCGCCAGCAGCCAATCTGCCCTCAAGGGGAGCTCCTACGAGCAGTACTTC.

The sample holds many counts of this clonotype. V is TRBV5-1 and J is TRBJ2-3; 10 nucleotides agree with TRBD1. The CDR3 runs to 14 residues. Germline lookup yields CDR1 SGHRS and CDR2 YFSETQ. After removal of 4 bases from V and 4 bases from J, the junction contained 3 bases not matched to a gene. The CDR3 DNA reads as TGCGCCAGCAGCCCGGGACAGGGGTCAGATACGCAGTATTTT. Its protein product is CASSPGQGSDTQYF.

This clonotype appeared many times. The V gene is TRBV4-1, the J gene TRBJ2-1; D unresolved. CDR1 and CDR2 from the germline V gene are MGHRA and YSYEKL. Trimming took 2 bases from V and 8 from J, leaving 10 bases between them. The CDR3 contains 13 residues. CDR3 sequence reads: CASSQISFDEQFF. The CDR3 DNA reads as TGCGCCAGCAGCCAAATTAGCTTCGATGAGCAGTTCTTC.

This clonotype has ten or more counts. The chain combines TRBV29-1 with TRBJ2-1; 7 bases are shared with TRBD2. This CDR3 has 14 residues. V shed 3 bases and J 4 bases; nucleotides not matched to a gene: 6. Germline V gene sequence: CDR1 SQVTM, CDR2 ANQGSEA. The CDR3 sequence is CSVDGLGQYNEQFF. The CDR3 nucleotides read TGCAGCGTTGACGGACTAGGGCAATACAATGAGCAGTTCTTC.

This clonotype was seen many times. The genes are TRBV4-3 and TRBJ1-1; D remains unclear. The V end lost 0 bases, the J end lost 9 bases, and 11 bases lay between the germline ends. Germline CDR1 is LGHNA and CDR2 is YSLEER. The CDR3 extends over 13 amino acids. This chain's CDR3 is CASSQDGGRKAFF. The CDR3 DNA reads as TGCGCCAGCAGCCAAGATGGTGGGAGGAAAGCTTTCTTT.

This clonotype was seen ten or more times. The CDR3 DNA sequence: TGTGCCAGCAGCTACGAAGGACGGACCTACGAGCAGTACTTC. Its translation: CASSYEGRTYEQYF. The genes are TRBV7-9 and TRBJ2-7; D remains ambiguous. V was pared by 4 bases and J by 2 bases, with 12 bases between. This CDR3 region has 14 residues. Germline V lookup: CDR1 SEHNR, CDR2 FQNEAQ (reference sequence).

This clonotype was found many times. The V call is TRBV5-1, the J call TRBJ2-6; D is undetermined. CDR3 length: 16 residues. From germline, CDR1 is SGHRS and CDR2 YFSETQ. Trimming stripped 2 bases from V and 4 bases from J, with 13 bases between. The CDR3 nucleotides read TGCGCCAGCAGCTTTCGGAAGGGTTCCGGGGCCAACGTCCTGACTTTC. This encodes CASSFRKGSGANVLTF. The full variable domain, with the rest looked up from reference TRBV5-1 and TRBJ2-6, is KAGVTQTPRYLIKTRGQQVTLSCSPISGHRSVSWYQQTPGQGLQFLFEYFSETQRNKGNFPGRFSGRQFSNSRSEMNVSTLELGDSALYLCASSFRKGSGANVLTFGAGSRLTVL.

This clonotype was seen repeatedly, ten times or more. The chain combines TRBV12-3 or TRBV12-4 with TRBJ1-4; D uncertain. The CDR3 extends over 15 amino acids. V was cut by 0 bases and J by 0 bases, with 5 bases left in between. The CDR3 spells CASSLAAATNEKLFF. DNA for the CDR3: TGTGCCAGCAGTTTAGCGGCTGCAACTAATGAAAAACTGTTTTTT.

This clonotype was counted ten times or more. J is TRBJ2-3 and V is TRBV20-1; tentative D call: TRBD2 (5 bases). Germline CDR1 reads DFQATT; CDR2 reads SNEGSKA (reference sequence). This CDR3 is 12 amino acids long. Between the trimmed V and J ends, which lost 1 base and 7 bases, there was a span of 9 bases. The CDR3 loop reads CSARVPGNTQYF. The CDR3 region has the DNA TGCAGTGCTAGAGTCCCGGGGAATACGCAGTATTTT.

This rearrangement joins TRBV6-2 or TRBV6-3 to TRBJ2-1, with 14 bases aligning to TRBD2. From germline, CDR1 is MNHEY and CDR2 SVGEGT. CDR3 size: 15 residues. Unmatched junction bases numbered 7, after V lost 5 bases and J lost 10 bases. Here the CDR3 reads CASSRTGLAGEEQFF. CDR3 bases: TGTGCCAGCAGTCGAACGGGACTAGCGGGAGAAGAGCAGTTCTTC.

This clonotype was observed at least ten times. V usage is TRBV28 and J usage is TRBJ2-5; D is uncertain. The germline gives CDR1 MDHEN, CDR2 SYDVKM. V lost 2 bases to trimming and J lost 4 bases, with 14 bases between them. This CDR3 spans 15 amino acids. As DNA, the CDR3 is TGTGCCAGCAGTTTAGTGGCTGGGATGTCAGAGACCCAGTACTTC. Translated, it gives CASSLVAGMSETQYF.

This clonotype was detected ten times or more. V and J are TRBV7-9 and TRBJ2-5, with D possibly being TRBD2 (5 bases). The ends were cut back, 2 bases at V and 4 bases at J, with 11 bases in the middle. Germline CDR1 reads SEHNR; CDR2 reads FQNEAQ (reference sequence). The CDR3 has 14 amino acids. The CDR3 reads CASSLMERGETQYF. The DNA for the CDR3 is TGTGCCAGCAGCTTAATGGAACGGGGAGAGACCCAGTACTTC.

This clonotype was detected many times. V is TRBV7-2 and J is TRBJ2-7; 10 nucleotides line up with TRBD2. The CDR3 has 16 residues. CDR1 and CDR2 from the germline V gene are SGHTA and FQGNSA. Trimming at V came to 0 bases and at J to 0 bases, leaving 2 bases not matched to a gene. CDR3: CASSLATSGSSYEQYF. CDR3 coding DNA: TGTGCCAGCAGCTTAGCGACTAGCGGGTCCTCCTACGAGCAGTACTTC.

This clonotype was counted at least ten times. The CDR3: CASSLSSGTFTNEQFF. In DNA form, the CDR3 reads TGTGCCAGCAGCCTTAGTTCTGGGACTTTTACCAATGAGCAGTTCTTC. V usage is TRBV3-1 and J usage is TRBJ2-1, with D perhaps matching TRBD2 (6 bases). CDR1 is LGHDT and CDR2 is YNNKEL in the germline V gene (reference sequence). The germline V and J ends were trimmed by 4 bases and 6 bases, with 19 bases remaining between them. The CDR3 is 16 residues long.

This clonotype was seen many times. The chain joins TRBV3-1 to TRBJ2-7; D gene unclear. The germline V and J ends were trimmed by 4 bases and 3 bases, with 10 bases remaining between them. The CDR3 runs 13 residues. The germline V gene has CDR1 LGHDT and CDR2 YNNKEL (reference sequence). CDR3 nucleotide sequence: TGTGCCAGCAGCCTAGCTAACCTCTACGAGCAGTACTTC. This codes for CASSLANLYEQYF.

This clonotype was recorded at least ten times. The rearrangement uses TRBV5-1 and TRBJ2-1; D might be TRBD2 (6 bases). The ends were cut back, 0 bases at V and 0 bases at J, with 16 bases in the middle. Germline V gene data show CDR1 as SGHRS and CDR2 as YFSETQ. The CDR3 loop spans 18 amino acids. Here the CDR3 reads CASSLGLRARDSYNEQFF. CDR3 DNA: TGCGCCAGCAGCTTGGGCTTGAGGGCGCGGGACTCCTACAATGAGCAGTTCTTC. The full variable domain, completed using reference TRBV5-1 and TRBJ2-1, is KAGVTQTPRYLIKTRGQQVTLSCSPISGHRSVSWYQQTPGQGLQFLFEYFSETQRNKGNFPGRFSGRQFSNSRSEMNVSTLELGDSALYLCASSLGLRARDSYNEQFFGPGTRLTVL.

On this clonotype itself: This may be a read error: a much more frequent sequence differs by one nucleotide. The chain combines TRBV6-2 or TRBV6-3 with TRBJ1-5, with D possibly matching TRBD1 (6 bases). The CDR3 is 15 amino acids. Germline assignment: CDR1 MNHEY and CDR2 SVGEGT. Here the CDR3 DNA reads TGTGCCAGCAGTAGGACAGAGTATAGCAATCAGCCCCAGAATTTT. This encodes CASSRTEYSNQPQNF.

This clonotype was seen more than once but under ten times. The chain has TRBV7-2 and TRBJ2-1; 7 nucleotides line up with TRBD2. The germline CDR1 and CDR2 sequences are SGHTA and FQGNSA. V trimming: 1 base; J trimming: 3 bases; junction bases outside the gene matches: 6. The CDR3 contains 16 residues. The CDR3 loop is CASSLEAGVNYNEQFF. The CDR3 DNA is TGTGCCAGCAGCTTAGAGGCGGGAGTGAACTACAATGAGCAGTTCTTC.

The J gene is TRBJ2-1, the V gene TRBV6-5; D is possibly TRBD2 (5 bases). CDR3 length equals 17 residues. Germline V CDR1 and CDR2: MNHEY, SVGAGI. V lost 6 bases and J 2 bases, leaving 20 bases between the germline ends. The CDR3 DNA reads TGTGCCAGCAGGCCCCCTGGACTGGGAAAGCCCTACAATGAGCAGTTCTTC. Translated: CASRPPGLGKPYNEQFF.

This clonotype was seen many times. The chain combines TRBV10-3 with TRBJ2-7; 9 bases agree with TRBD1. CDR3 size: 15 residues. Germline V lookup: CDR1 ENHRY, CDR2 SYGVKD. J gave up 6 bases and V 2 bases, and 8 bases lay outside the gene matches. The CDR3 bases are TGTGCCATCAGTGAGGGCGGACAGGGGTTGAGCGAGCAGTACTTC. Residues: CAISEGGQGLSEQYF.

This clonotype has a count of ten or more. This CDR3 is CASSLAGGAGETQYF. The CDR3 bases are TGCGCCAGCAGCTTGGCCGGTGGGGCTGGTGAGACCCAGTACTTC. This rearrangement joins TRBV5-1 to TRBJ2-5; tentative D call: TRBD1 (5 bases). Trimming left V 0 bases short and J 5 bases short, with 14 bases between. The CDR3 spans 15 residues. The germline gives CDR1 SGHRS, CDR2 YFSETQ.

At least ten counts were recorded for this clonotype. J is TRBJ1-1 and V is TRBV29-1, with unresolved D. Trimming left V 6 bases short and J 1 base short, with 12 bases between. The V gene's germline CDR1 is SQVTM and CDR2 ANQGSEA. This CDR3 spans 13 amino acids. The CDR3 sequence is CSVSQFSNTEAFF. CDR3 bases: TGCAGCGTGTCACAGTTTTCGAACACTGAAGCTTTCTTT.

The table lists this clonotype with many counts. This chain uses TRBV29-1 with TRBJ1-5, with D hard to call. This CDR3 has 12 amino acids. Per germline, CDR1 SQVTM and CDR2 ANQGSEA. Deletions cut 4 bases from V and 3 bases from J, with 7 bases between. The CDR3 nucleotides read TGCAGCGTTGGAGAATACAATCAGCCCCAGCATTTT. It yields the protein CSVGEYNQPQHF.